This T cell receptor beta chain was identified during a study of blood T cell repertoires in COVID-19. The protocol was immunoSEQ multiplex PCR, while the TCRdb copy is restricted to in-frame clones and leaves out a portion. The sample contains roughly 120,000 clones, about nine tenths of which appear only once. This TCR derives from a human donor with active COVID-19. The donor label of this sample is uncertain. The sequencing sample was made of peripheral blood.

The CDR3 here is CASSIKGRAGGLAGIKYNEQFF. Here the CDR3 DNA reads TGTGCCAGTAGTATAAAGGGACGAGCGGGCGGTCTAGCGGGGATAAAATACAATGAGCAGTTCTTC. V usage is TRBV19 and J usage is TRBJ2-1; 9 bases map to TRBD2. V lost 2 bases, J lost 4 bases, and 24 bases stayed unmatched. From germline, CDR1 is LNHDA and CDR2 SQIVND (reference sequence). The CDR3 has 22 residues.